What follows are 2 T cell receptor beta chains derived from one specimen sequenced in a study of neurological immune-mediated disorders. TCRdb used MiXCR to reprocess the 5' RACE reads, holding one entry per CDR3 protein. The top ten clones hold over 7% of a sample with about 80,000 distinct CDR3 sequences, 5.8% of them seen once. Specified time point: longitudinal time-point 2. Sequencing was performed on PBMCs. The source is a woman aged 55 to 70 with multiple sclerosis.

The sample holds many counts of this clonotype. The genes are TRBV20-1 and TRBJ2-7, with D possibly TRBD2 on 6 matching bases. This CDR3 is built from 13 residues. Trimming left V 3 bases short and J 3 bases short, with 12 bases between. The germline gives CDR1 DFQATT, CDR2 SNEGSKA (reference sequence). The CDR3 DNA reads TGCAGTGCTAGGGGGGTAGCGGACTACGAGCAGTACTTC. As protein: CSARGVADYEQYF.

This clonotype occurred many times. DNA of the CDR3: TGTGCCAGCACCCCGCCGGGTTCGAACACCGGGGAGCTGTTTTTT. It yields the protein CASTPPGSNTGELFF. The chain carries TRBV9 and TRBJ2-2; D call uncertain. The CDR3 length is 15 residues. V lost 6 bases to trimming and J lost 0 bases, with 12 bases between them. Per the germline V gene, CDR1 is SGDLS and CDR2 is YYNGEE. The entire variable domain, with the rest obtained from reference TRBV9 and TRBJ2-2, is as follows: DSGVTQTPKHLITATGQRVTLRCSPRSGDLSVYWYQQSLDQGLQFLIQYYNGEERAKGNILERFSAQQFPDLHSELNLSSLELGDSALYFCASTPPGSNTGELFFGEGSRLTVL.